The present T cell receptor (beta chain) was sequenced within a study of human T cells and chemical hapten exposure. Time point reported: patch test 1, 2 weeks after DPC sensitization. The sample's treatment: therapeutic diphenylcyclopropenone sensitization with weekly scalp DPC. The CDR3 runs to 15 residues. Losses at the gene ends were 7 bases for V and 0 bases for J; bases not matched to a gene: 8. TCRdb re-called the RACE reads with MiXCR, one entry per CDR3 protein. The sample has around 110,000 distinct CDR3 sequences, 9.5% to 13% seen once. V usage is TRBV12-3 or TRBV12-4 and J usage is TRBJ2-7; 8 bases are a match to TRBD1. The TCR was taken from a woman aged 45 to 65 with alopecia areata. Some clones in this sample may be carry-over from other donors' samples. Sample: whole blood, taken in connection with sensitization to the hapten diphenylcyclopropenone (DPC). The DNA for the CDR3 is TGTGCCAGCACCCGACAGGGGTCTAGCTCCTACGAGCAGTACTTC. Its protein is CASTRQGSSSYEQYF.